This T cell receptor (beta chain) was recorded in a study of a mutant IDH1 vaccine in newly diagnosed glioma. Study conclusions and caveats: The authors found pseudoprogression apparently unrelated to changes in top peripheral T cell clonotypes.

As to this clone: Its antigen is still unknown.

Time point noted: baseline, week 1 (first vaccination visit). Treatment here: pre-vaccination baseline after standard-of-care therapy. Profiled with immunoSEQ multiplex PCR; TCRdb holds only in-frame clones, not every one. Of 20,000 to 25,000 clones listed, approximately 86% are singletons. From germline, CDR1 is SNHLY and CDR2 FYNNEI. V was cut by 7 bases and J by 2 bases, with 11 bases left in between. The CDR3 extends over 14 amino acids. This clonotype was sampled from a man aged 35 to 55 with glioma. This rearrangement joins TRBV2 to TRBJ1-4; no reliable D call. Sequenced here: PBMCs, sampled from a glioma patient treated with radiotherapy, temozolomide or both. The CDR3 spells CASTFGGTNEKLFF. CDR3 sequence (DNA): TGTGCCAGCACCTTCGGAGGGACTAATGAAAAACTGTTTTTT.